The clone carrying this T cell receptor beta chain was seen more than once but under ten times. What it binds is unknown. This entry comes from a study of post-analysis software for immune sequencing data. Researchers reported that TCR beta cDNA libraries carried unique molecular identifiers. TCRdb reprocessed the PCR reads via MiXCR and lists one record per CDR3 protein. Here the sample spans fewer than 850,000 distinct CDR3 sequences, roughly 27% being singletons. Overall study findings and caveats: Normalized Chao1 diversity was significantly lower in multiple sclerosis patients than in controls. There were several TRBV segments more frequent in patients than controls, and TRBV5-6, TRBV5-1 and TRBV20-1 were among them.

V was pared by 4 bases and J by 5 bases, with 15 bases between. The germline CDR1 and CDR2 sequences are SGHRS and YFSETQ. The CDR3 length is 14 residues. This sequence originates from a girl aged 10 to 17 with multiple sclerosis. The chain employs TRBV5-1 and TRBJ2-5; no clear D gene. Sequenced input: blood. In DNA form, the CDR3 reads TGCGCCAGCAGCCAGTACCCTGGGGTGGAGACCCAGTACTTC. This translates into CASSQYPGVETQYF.